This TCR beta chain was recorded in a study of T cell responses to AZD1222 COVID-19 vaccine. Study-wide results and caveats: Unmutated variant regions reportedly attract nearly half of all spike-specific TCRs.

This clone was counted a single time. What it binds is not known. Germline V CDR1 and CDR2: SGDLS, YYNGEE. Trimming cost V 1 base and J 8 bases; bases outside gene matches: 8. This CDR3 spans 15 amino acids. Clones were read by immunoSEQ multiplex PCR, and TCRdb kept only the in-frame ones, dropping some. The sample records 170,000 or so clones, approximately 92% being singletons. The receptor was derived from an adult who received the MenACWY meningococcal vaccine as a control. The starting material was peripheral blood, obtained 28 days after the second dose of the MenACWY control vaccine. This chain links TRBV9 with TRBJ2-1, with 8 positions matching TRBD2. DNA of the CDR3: TGTGCCAGCAGCGTACTCAGCGGGGGAGGTGATGAGCAGTTCTTC. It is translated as CASSVLSGGGDEQFF.